The 21 T cell receptor beta chains listed next were all sequenced from one sample in a study of identical twins. MiXCR, applied by TCRdb to the 5' RACE reads, yields one record per CDR3 protein. The data hold around 680,000 distinct CDR3 sequences, with 8.6% observed a single time. The sample also formed part of further work on yellow fever vaccine responses in identical twins.

The sequencing sample was made of PBMCs. The receptors stem from a woman aged 18-29 years in good health.

This clonotype was observed at least ten times. The rearrangement links TRBV5-6 to TRBJ2-1, with D tentatively TRBD1 (6 bases). The V gene's germline CDR1 is SGHDT and CDR2 YYEEEE. The CDR3 consists of 14 residues. Trimming left V 2 bases short and J 6 bases short, with 12 bases between. CDR3 residues: CASSFVGQSNEQFF. In nucleotides, the CDR3 is TGTGCCAGCAGCTTCGTCGGACAGTCCAATGAGCAGTTCTTC. The whole variable domain, filled in from reference TRBV5-6 and TRBJ2-1, reads DAGVTQSPTHLIKTRGQQVTLRCSPKSGHDTVSWYQQALGQGPQFIFQYYEEEERQRGNFPDRFSGHQFPNYSSELNVNALLLGDSALYLCASSFVGQSNEQFFGPGTRLTVL.

This clonotype has ten or more counts. This chain connects TRBV12-3 or TRBV12-4 to TRBJ2-1; TRBD2 agrees at 13 bases. The CDR3 runs 14 residues. J gave up 12 bases and V 7 bases, and 9 bases lay outside the gene matches. CDR3 nucleotide sequence: TGTGCCAGCAAACCCTCTGGGACTAGCGGGATGCAGTTCTTC. Its protein is CASKPSGTSGMQFF.

The V call is TRBV5-1, the J call TRBJ2-5, with D tentatively TRBD1 (6 bases). The V gene's germline CDR1 is SGHRS and CDR2 YFSETQ. The CDR3 consists of 14 residues. V lost 6 bases, J lost 5 bases, and 17 bases lay in between. The CDR3 sequence is CASTGVGIDETQYF. The DNA of the CDR3 is TGCGCCAGCACAGGGGTGGGTATCGATGAGACCCAGTACTTC.

There are a few counts of this clonotype. The V call is TRBV5-1, the J call TRBJ2-2; D not certain. CDR1 SGHRS and CDR2 YFSETQ come from the germline V gene. The CDR3 covers 14 residues. Trimming removed 4 bases at V and 6 bases at J, with 13 bases between. The CDR3 loop is CASSDDDRSGELFF. The CDR3 nucleotides are TGCGCCAGCAGCGATGACGACCGATCCGGGGAGCTGTTTTTT.

The gene calls are TRBV4-3 and TRBJ2-3, with a weak D call TRBD1 (6 bases). The V end lost 6 bases, the J end lost 5 bases, and 18 bases lay between the germline ends. The germline gives CDR1 LGHNA, CDR2 YSLEER. This CDR3 has 15 residues. CDR3 residues: CASSYGQLIGDTQYF. DNA of the CDR3: TGCGCCAGCAGTTACGGACAGCTGATCGGAGATACGCAGTATTTT.

This clonotype was recorded a few times. The rearrangement links TRBV12-3 or TRBV12-4 to TRBJ1-5; D remains ambiguous. Trimming left V 6 bases short and J 2 bases short, with 11 bases between. CDR3 length: 14 residues. DNA of the CDR3: TGTGCCAGCAGACCAACGGGTGGCAATCAGCCCCAGCATTTT. Translated, it gives CASRPTGGNQPQHF.

This clonotype was picked up a small number of times. This chain uses TRBV7-6 with TRBJ2-1; 8 bases match TRBD1. V shed 5 bases and J 8 bases; nucleotides not matched to a gene: 11. In germline, CDR1 is SGHVS, CDR2 FNYEAQ. This CDR3 contains 15 residues. The CDR3 coding sequence is TGTGCCAGCAGCGCTGGACAGGGAGGAGCCGATGAGCAGTTCTTC. Encoded protein: CASSAGQGGADEQFF.

There are many counts of this clonotype. The chain employs TRBV29-1 and TRBJ2-7, with TRBD1 identical over 10 bases. Germline CDR1 SQVTM, CDR2 ANQGSEA. After removal of 6 bases from V and 7 bases from J, the junction contained 12 bases not matched to a gene. The CDR3 spans 14 residues. The CDR3 protein is CSVVDRGRFYEQYF. Here the CDR3 DNA reads TGCAGCGTAGTTGACAGGGGGCGCTTCTATGAGCAGTACTTC.

This clonotype was picked up many times. This chain joins TRBV10-1 and TRBJ2-1; no definite D call. CDR3 length equals 16 residues. Germline V gene sequence: CDR1 WNHNN, CDR2 SYGVQD (reference sequence). V was pared by 0 bases and J by 0 bases, with 9 bases between. This chain's CDR3 is CASSESRAGSYNEQFF. Here the CDR3 DNA reads TGCGCCAGCAGTGAGTCCAGAGCTGGCTCCTACAATGAGCAGTTCTTC.

Ten or more counts support this clonotype. The rearrangement links TRBV14 to TRBJ2-5; D is ambiguous. This CDR3 has 13 residues. Germline V gives CDR1 SGHDN, CDR2 FVKESK. V was clipped by 2 bases and J by 5 bases, with 9 bases between them. This chain's CDR3 is CASSQNKVETQYF. The CDR3 coding sequence is TGTGCCAGCAGCCAAAATAAGGTGGAGACCCAGTACTTC.

A few counts support this clonotype. The CDR3 region is CASSFLKPGLLLRGQYF. The CDR3 DNA reads TGTGCCAGCAGTTTTCTTAAACCGGGACTTCTACTACGTGGGCAGTACTTC. The chain recombines TRBV27 with TRBJ2-7, with D perhaps TRBD2 (6 bases). The CDR3 is 17 amino acids. Trimming left V 3 bases short and J 9 bases short, with 27 bases between. CDR1 and CDR2 from the germline V gene are MNHEY and SMNVEV (reference sequence).

The CDR3 reads CASTLGPSSGQETQYF. In nucleotides, the CDR3 is TGTGCCAGCACCCTAGGCCCTTCTAGCGGGCAAGAGACCCAGTACTTC. The V and J genes are TRBV2 and TRBJ2-5, with TRBD2 matching over 8 bases. The CDR3 extends over 16 amino acids. Germline assignment: CDR1 SNHLY and CDR2 FYNNEI. With V trimmed by 7 bases and J by 2 bases, 12 bases remained unmatched.

A few counts support this clonotype. The gene calls are TRBV6-2 or TRBV6-3 and TRBJ2-7; 12 nucleotides line up with TRBD2. J gave up 7 bases and V 5 bases, and 9 bases lay outside the gene matches. The CDR3 is 15 amino acids. CDR1 and CDR2 (germline): MNHEY, SVGEGT. The CDR3 spells CASSPLAGGLGEQYF. The CDR3 DNA follows: TGTGCCAGCAGTCCACTAGCGGGAGGACTCGGGGAGCAGTACTTC.

This clonotype was picked up many times. The chain recombines TRBV7-3 with TRBJ2-3, with 10 bases that match TRBD1. The CDR3 sequence is 15 residues long. Trimming at V came to 5 bases and at J to 1 base, leaving 3 bases not matched to a gene. The germline V gene has CDR1 SGHTA and CDR2 FQGTGA. This CDR3 is CASSQGTGGTDTQYF. The CDR3 nucleotides are TGTGCCAGCAGCCAGGGGACAGGGGGCACAGATACGCAGTATTTT.

V usage is TRBV12-3 or TRBV12-4 and J usage is TRBJ2-2; D is unresolved. This CDR3 comprises 15 residues. Trimming took off 2 bases at V and 0 bases at J, with 7 bases between the two ends. For the CDR3, the DNA is TGTGCCAGCAGTTTAAGCAGTTCGAACACCGGGGAGCTGTTTTTT. Its protein is CASSLSSSNTGELFF.

This clonotype was detected a few times. V is TRBV28 and J is TRBJ1-6; the match to TRBD1 covers 9 bases. In germline, CDR1 is MDHEN, CDR2 SYDVKM. This CDR3 spans 12 amino acids. CDR3 sequence: CVSTGGYSPLHF. CDR3 DNA sequence: TGTGTCTCCACAGGGGGCTATTCACCCCTCCACTTT.

This clonotype was found a few times. This sequence joins TRBV10-3 and TRBJ2-3, with 10 bases fitting TRBD1. Looked up from germline, CDR1 is ENHRY and CDR2 is SYGVKD. The J segment lost 1 base and the V segment lost 6 bases, leaving 1 base of the junction unmatched. This CDR3 spans 14 amino acids. The DNA for the CDR3 is TGTGCCATCAGGGACAGGGGGGGCACAGATACGCAGTATTTT. Translated, it gives CAIRDRGGTDTQYF.

The chain carries TRBV18 and TRBJ2-3; 7 bases are shared with TRBD1. J gave up 3 bases and V 3 bases, and 6 bases lay outside the gene matches. The CDR3 is 15 residues long. Germline CDR1 and CDR2: KGHSH and LQKENI. The CDR3 bases are TGTGCCAGCTCACCTTGGACAGGATTAACAGATACGCAGTATTTT. This encodes CASSPWTGLTDTQYF. Full variable domain (rest looked up from reference TRBV18 and TRBJ2-3): NAGVMQNPRHLVRRRGQEARLRCSPMKGHSHVYWYRQLPEEGLKFMVYLQKENIIDESGMPKERFSAEFPKEGPSILRIQQVVRGDSAAYFCASSPWTGLTDTQYFGPGTRLTVL.

The chain carries TRBV7-9 and TRBJ1-1; a possible D gene is TRBD1 (6 bases). The V end lost 5 bases, the J end lost 5 bases, and 12 bases lay between the germline ends. CDR3 length: 13 amino acids. Germline values: CDR1 SEHNR, CDR2 FQNEAQ (reference sequence). The CDR3 protein is CASSPPGETEAFF. In DNA, the CDR3 is TGTGCCAGCAGCCCCCCAGGGGAAACTGAAGCTTTCTTT.

This clonotype showed up many times. J is TRBJ2-3 and V is TRBV4-3; 12 bases are shared with TRBD2. V was clipped by 0 bases and J by 4 bases; unmatched bases: 5. Germline V CDR1 and CDR2: LGHNA, YSLEER. This CDR3 has 17 residues. CDR3 nucleotide sequence: TGCGCCAGCAGCCAAGATCGACTAGCGGGAGACGCAGATACGCAGTATTTT. Translated, it gives CASSQDRLAGDADTQYF.

CDR3 in amino acids: CSVLQPANTEAFF. The CDR3 nucleotides read TGCAGCGTTCTACAGCCTGCGAACACTGAAGCTTTCTTT. The V call is TRBV29-1, the J call TRBJ1-1; D is uncertain. Germline CDR1 is SQVTM and CDR2 is ANQGSEA. Trimming stripped 5 bases from V and 1 base from J, with 11 bases between. The CDR3 runs 13 residues.